This is a list of T cell receptor beta chains from one sample in a study of blood T cell repertoires in COVID-19. Generated by immunoSEQ multiplex PCR, the TCRdb table keeps only in-frame clones and is missing some. Of tens of thousands of clones listed, approximately 87% are singletons. The material sequenced was peripheral blood. The receptors here all came from a human donor in a cohort sampled during active COVID-19. The CDR3 runs from the conserved cysteine through the conserved F or W. Each record gives: D gene, J gene, clone size, V gene, CDR3 DNA, CDR3 protein. A D gene is named only where the DNA matches it firmly. Not all rows give a size; the values are once, few, many and, for expanded clones, a class.

D gene: -; J gene: TRBJ2-7; clone size: once; V gene: TRBV27; CDR3 DNA: TGTGCCAGCAGTACTAGGACCGAAGGGGAGCAGTACTTC; CDR3 protein: CASSTRTEGEQYF
D gene: -; J gene: TRBJ1-4; clone size: -; V gene: TRBV5-1; CDR3 DNA: TGCGCCAGCAGCTTGAGGCAGGGCCAGGGGGAAAAACTGTTTTTT; CDR3 protein: CASSLRQGQGEKLFF
D gene: TRBD2; J gene: TRBJ2-1; clone size: -; V gene: TRBV3-1/TRBV3-2; CDR3 DNA: TGTGCCAGCAGCCCGGGACTAGCTTATTACAATGAGCAGTTCTTC; CDR3 protein: CASSPGLAYYNEQFF
D gene: -; J gene: TRBJ2-4; clone size: -; V gene: TRBV21-1; CDR3 DNA: TGTGCCAGCAGCAATCAATCCGCAGCGGTAACTACGGCCAAAAACATTCAGTACTTC; CDR3 protein: CASSNQSAAVTTAKNIQYF
D gene: -; J gene: TRBJ2-2; clone size: many; V gene: TRBV7-6; CDR3 DNA: TGTGCCAGCAGCCAAACAGTTCCGAACACCGGGGAGCTGTTTTTT; CDR3 protein: CASSQTVPNTGELFF
D gene: TRBD1; J gene: TRBJ1-2; clone size: -; V gene: TRBV7-2; CDR3 DNA: TGTGCCAGCAGCTTAAACTGGGGGACAGGGTACGGCTACACCTTC; CDR3 protein: CASSLNWGTGYGYTF
D gene: -; J gene: TRBJ1-2; clone size: -; V gene: TRBV3-1/TRBV3-2; CDR3 DNA: TGTGCCAGCAGCCGCGGGGCCCCCTATGGCTACACCTTC; CDR3 protein: CASSRGAPYGYTF
D gene: TRBD2; J gene: TRBJ2-1; clone size: -; V gene: TRBV11-2; CDR3 DNA: TGTGCCAGCAGCTCACTAGCGGGAGGGCCGGACAATGAGCAGTTCTTC; CDR3 protein: CASSSLAGGPDNEQFF
D gene: -; J gene: TRBJ2-3; clone size: -; V gene: TRBV11-2; CDR3 DNA: TGTGCCAGCAGCTTAGCGGGGACAGATACGCAGTATTTT; CDR3 protein: CASSLAGTDTQYF
D gene: TRBD1; J gene: TRBJ1-5; clone size: -; V gene: TRBV30; CDR3 DNA: TGTGCATGGACAGGGGGTAGCAATCAGCCCCAGCATTTT; CDR3 protein: CAWTGGSNQPQHF
D gene: -; J gene: TRBJ2-5; clone size: -; V gene: TRBV12-1; CDR3 DNA: TGTGCCAGCAGCTTTAGTTCCGCGGGGGGGTGGCAAGAGACCCAGTACTTC; CDR3 protein: CASSFSSAGGWQETQYF
D gene: TRBD1; J gene: TRBJ1-1; clone size: -; V gene: TRBV19; CDR3 DNA: TGTGCCAGTATGAGGGGACAGGGGGCGGGTGAAGCTTTCTTT; CDR3 protein: CASMRGQGAGEAFF
D gene: TRBD1; J gene: TRBJ1-5; clone size: few; V gene: TRBV28; CDR3 DNA: TGTGCCAGCGGACAGGACGCCCAATATAGCAATCAGCCCCAGCATTTT; CDR3 protein: CASGQDAQYSNQPQHF
D gene: TRBD1; J gene: TRBJ2-1; clone size: -; V gene: TRBV18; CDR3 DNA: TGTGCCAGCTCACCACCGGGACAGATGCCGAACAATGAGCAGTTCTTC; CDR3 protein: CASSPPGQMPNNEQFF
D gene: TRBD2; J gene: TRBJ2-5; clone size: -; V gene: TRBV7-8; CDR3 DNA: TGTGCCAGCAGCTTAAGCGGGGGGGCCATAAAGACCCAGTACTTC; CDR3 protein: CASSLSGGAIKTQYF
D gene: TRBD2; J gene: TRBJ2-1; clone size: -; V gene: TRBV7-3; CDR3 DNA: TGTGCCAGCAGCTTAGCGGGAGCAGGGTACAATGAGCAGTTCTTC; CDR3 protein: CASSLAGAGYNEQFF
D gene: -; J gene: TRBJ2-7; clone size: -; V gene: TRBV7-9; CDR3 DNA: TGTGCCAGCAGCTTTTCGGACGAGCAGTACTTC; CDR3 protein: CASSFSDEQYF
D gene: -; J gene: TRBJ2-7; clone size: -; V gene: TRBV4-2; CDR3 DNA: TGTGCCAGCAGCCAAGACCTTCAGGGAATCAACGAGCAGTACTTC; CDR3 protein: CASSQDLQGINEQYF
D gene: TRBD1; J gene: TRBJ2-7; clone size: once; V gene: TRBV28; CDR3 DNA: TGTGCCAGCAGTTTATTGGGGGACAGGGGGTTTGAGCAGTACTTC; CDR3 protein: CASSLLGDRGFEQYF
D gene: TRBD1; J gene: TRBJ1-5; clone size: few; V gene: TRBV5-6; CDR3 DNA: TGTGCCAGCAGCTCCTTCCGGGACAGCATGGGGCAGCCCCAGCATTTT; CDR3 protein: CASSSFRDSMGQPQHF
D gene: TRBD1; J gene: TRBJ2-7; clone size: -; V gene: TRBV5-1; CDR3 DNA: TGCGCCAGCAGCCAGGACAGGCCCTACGAGCAGTACTTC; CDR3 protein: CASSQDRPYEQYF
D gene: -; J gene: TRBJ2-5; clone size: -; V gene: TRBV9; CDR3 DNA: TGTGCCAGCAGCGCTTCAGGGTCCCTCGAGACCCAGTACTTC; CDR3 protein: CASSASGSLETQYF
D gene: TRBD1; J gene: TRBJ2-7; clone size: -; V gene: TRBV4-3; CDR3 DNA: TGCGCCAGCAGCCAAGACAGGGGGAGCTCCTACGAGCAGTACTTC; CDR3 protein: CASSQDRGSSYEQYF
D gene: -; J gene: TRBJ1-1; clone size: -; V gene: TRBV5-1; CDR3 DNA: TGCGCCAGCAGCTTGCAGTCAGGGTCGGGCACTGAAGCTTTCTTT; CDR3 protein: CASSLQSGSGTEAFF
D gene: TRBD1; J gene: TRBJ2-1; clone size: -; V gene: TRBV6-5; CDR3 DNA: TGTGCCAGCAGGGACCCGGGACAGCGCTTTGGTGAGCAGTTCTTC; CDR3 protein: CASRDPGQRFGEQFF
D gene: -; J gene: TRBJ1-5; clone size: -; V gene: TRBV7-2; CDR3 DNA: TGTGCCAGCAGCGTTGGGTTCGGGATCAGCAATCAGCCCCAGCATTTT; CDR3 protein: CASSVGFGISNQPQHF
D gene: TRBD1; J gene: TRBJ2-1; clone size: -; V gene: TRBV14; CDR3 DNA: TGTGCCAGCAGCCAAGTACCGGGACAGGGTGACAATGAGCAGTTCTTC; CDR3 protein: CASSQVPGQGDNEQFF
D gene: TRBD2; J gene: TRBJ2-2; clone size: -; V gene: TRBV3-1/TRBV3-2; CDR3 DNA: TGTGCCAGCAGCCAAGATGGCCCGGGGGGTACCGGGGAGCTGTTTTTT; CDR3 protein: CASSQDGPGGTGELFF
D gene: TRBD2; J gene: TRBJ2-1; clone size: -; V gene: TRBV30; CDR3 DNA: TGTGCCTGGACTCCCCCTAGGAGCGGGGCCTACAATGAGCAGTTCTTC; CDR3 protein: CAWTPPRSGAYNEQFF
D gene: -; J gene: TRBJ1-2; clone size: -; V gene: TRBV15; CDR3 DNA: TGTGCCACCAGCACGTCCCGGGGGAGAGATGGCTACACCTTC; CDR3 protein: CATSTSRGRDGYTF
D gene: -; J gene: TRBJ1-3; clone size: -; V gene: TRBV23-1; CDR3 DNA: TGCGCCAGCAGTCAATCCCAAGGCGGACAGACGATCGGCACCATATATTTT; CDR3 protein: CASSQSQGGQTIGTIYF
D gene: -; J gene: TRBJ1-2; clone size: -; V gene: TRBV20-1; CDR3 DNA: TGCAGTGCTACCGGGAGTCCTGCCCTCACCTTC; CDR3 protein: CSATGSPALTF
D gene: TRBD2; J gene: TRBJ2-7; clone size: -; V gene: TRBV10-1; CDR3 DNA: TGCGCCAGCAGTGAGGGCCTAGCGGGGCATTACGAGCAGTACTTC; CDR3 protein: CASSEGLAGHYEQYF
D gene: TRBD2; J gene: TRBJ2-7; clone size: -; V gene: TRBV19; CDR3 DNA: TGTGCCAGTAGTCCCAGGAGCGGGGGGGCATACGAGCAGTACTTC; CDR3 protein: CASSPRSGGAYEQYF
D gene: -; J gene: TRBJ2-7; clone size: -; V gene: TRBV20-1; CDR3 DNA: TGCAGTGCTAGTGTTAGCGGAGTCTACGAGCAGTACTTC; CDR3 protein: CSASVSGVYEQYF
D gene: -; J gene: TRBJ1-5; clone size: -; V gene: TRBV7-9; CDR3 DNA: TGTGCCAGCAGCTCCTTTACCGGGTCGGGCAATCAGCCCCAGCATTTT; CDR3 protein: CASSSFTGSGNQPQHF
D gene: -; J gene: TRBJ1-1; clone size: -; V gene: TRBV6-5; CDR3 DNA: TGTGCCAGCAGTTACTCGCGGAACACTGAAGCTTTCTTT; CDR3 protein: CASSYSRNTEAFF
D gene: -; J gene: TRBJ2-2; clone size: -; V gene: TRBV7-2; CDR3 DNA: TGTGCCAGCAGCTTTACACCAAATTATAACACCGGGGAGCTGTTTTTT; CDR3 protein: CASSFTPNYNTGELFF
D gene: -; J gene: TRBJ1-2; clone size: -; V gene: TRBV27; CDR3 DNA: TGTGCCAGCAGTTTACAGGGGTTTAACTATGGCTACACCTTC; CDR3 protein: CASSLQGFNYGYTF
D gene: -; J gene: TRBJ2-3; clone size: few; V gene: TRBV30; CDR3 DNA: TGTGCCTGGAGCGCGGGGCCCGTGGCAGATACGCAGTATTTT; CDR3 protein: CAWSAGPVADTQYF